The 32 T cell receptor beta chains presented below share a single source sample, sequenced in a study of spatial heterogeneity in lung cancer. Time point meaning: sample taken at primary tumor resection. Tumor, nontumor lung or frozen PBMC supplied whole RNA, sequenced without sorting. MiXCR, applied by TCRdb to the 5' RACE reads, yields one record per CDR3 protein. This table holds about 85,000 distinct CDR3 sequences, approximately 20% found once. Sequenced material: PBMCs, taken at surgery. These TCRs come from a male donor with early-stage non-small cell lung cancer.

The table lists this clonotype with a few counts. This rearrangement joins TRBV7-3 to TRBJ2-2; no definite D call. The germline gives CDR1 SGHTA, CDR2 FQGTGA. V shed 3 bases and J shed 8 bases, with 7 bases lying between them. The CDR3 covers 12 residues. This chain's CDR3 is CASSFNKGELFF. CDR3 in DNA: TGTGCCAGCAGCTTTAATAAGGGGGAGCTGTTTTTT. Based on the CDR3 plus reference TRBV7-3 and TRBJ2-2, the full variable domain is GAGVSQTPSNKVTEKGKYVELRCDPISGHTALYWYRQSLGQGPEFLIYFQGTGAADDSGLPNDRFFAVRPEGSVSTLKIQRTERGDSAVYLCASSFNKGELFFGEGSRLTVL.

This clonotype was seen repeatedly, ten times or more. The V and J genes are TRBV27 and TRBJ2-3; D could derive from TRBD1 or TRBD2 (6 bases each). From germline, CDR1 is MNHEY and CDR2 SMNVEV (reference sequence). CDR3 length equals 14 residues. V gave up 6 bases and J gave up 5 bases, with 15 bases separating them. The CDR3: CASSTGAGEDTQYF. The CDR3 DNA reads TGTGCCAGCAGCACGGGGGCAGGAGAAGATACGCAGTATTTT.

The chain uses TRBV20-1 and TRBJ2-5; D may be TRBD1 (5 bases). The V and J ends lost 1 base and 4 bases respectively, with 13 bases between them. This CDR3 is 14 amino acids long. Germline V gene lookup returns CDR1 DFQATT and CDR2 SNEGSKA (reference sequence). The chain's CDR3 is CSARVDILGETQYF. The CDR3 coding sequence is TGCAGTGCTAGAGTGGACATCCTGGGAGAGACCCAGTACTTC.

This clonotype was detected a few times. The chain is built from TRBV15 and TRBJ2-1; 13 bases map to TRBD2. The trim removed 3 bases at V and 2 bases at J, leaving 7 bases unmatched. Germline CDR1 and CDR2: LNHNV and YYDKDF (reference sequence). The CDR3 spans 18 residues. CDR3 DNA: TGTGCCACCAGCAGCGAACTAGCGGGAGGGGTAACCTACAATGAGCAGTTCTTC. Its protein is CATSSELAGGVTYNEQFF. The variable domain in full, completed from reference TRBV15 and TRBJ2-1, reads DAMVIQNPRYQVTQFGKPVTLSCSQTLNHNVMYWYQQKSSQAPKLLFHYYDKDFNNEADTPDNFQSRRPNTSFCFLDIRSPGLGDTAMYLCATSSELAGGVTYNEQFFGPGTRLTVL.

At least ten counts were recorded for this clonotype. The gene calls are TRBV6-1 and TRBJ2-7; possible D gene TRBD1, 6 bases. The V end was cut by 3 bases, the J end by 2 bases, with 14 bases between. CDR1 is MNHNS, CDR2 SASEGT, per germline. The CDR3 is 15 amino acids. The CDR3: CASSEMLGQTYEQYF. The CDR3, as DNA: TGTGCCAGCAGTGAGATGCTAGGACAGACCTACGAGCAGTACTTC.

This clonotype was recorded many times. CDR3 sequence reads: CSVGRSGSDSNEQFF. The CDR3 DNA is TGCAGCGTTGGTCGTAGCGGGAGTGATTCCAATGAGCAGTTCTTC. The rearrangement uses TRBV29-1 and TRBJ2-1; 9 bases agree with TRBD2. The CDR3 runs to 15 residues. V lost 4 bases to trimming and J lost 6 bases; unmatched junction nucleotides: 10. Germline values: CDR1 SQVTM, CDR2 ANQGSEA.

This rearrangement joins TRBV3-1 to TRBJ2-3, with TRBD2 identical over 8 bases. The CDR3 totals 16 residues. CDR1 and CDR2 from the germline V gene are LGHDT and YNNKEL (reference sequence). The junction had 7 bases not matched to a gene; V was cut back by 1 base and J by 4 bases. The CDR3: CASSQVRGAKPDTQYF. The CDR3 DNA reads as TGTGCCAGCAGCCAAGTGCGGGGGGCGAAGCCAGATACGCAGTATTTT.

This clonotype was picked up many times. The chain has TRBV4-1 and TRBJ2-7; 8 nucleotides match TRBD1. Looked up from germline, CDR1 is MGHRA and CDR2 is YSYEKL. Trimming cost V 1 base and J 1 base; bases outside gene matches: 3. The CDR3 contains 15 residues. DNA for the CDR3: TGCGCCAGCAGCCAAGCGGGGACAGGTTCCTACGAGCAGTACTTC. This encodes CASSQAGTGSYEQYF.

The J gene is TRBJ1-1, the V gene TRBV7-9; possibly TRBD1 for D (5 bases). V shed 4 bases and J shed 7 bases, with 10 bases lying between them. Looked up from germline, CDR1 is SEHNR and CDR2 is FQNEAQ (reference sequence). The CDR3 consists of 12 residues. CDR3 sequence reads: CASSYRDLEAFF. In nucleotides, the CDR3 is TGTGCCAGCAGCTACCGGGACCTTGAAGCTTTCTTT.

By share, this clonotype ranks as medium-sized (0.01 to 0.1%). V and J are TRBV7-9 and TRBJ2-3, with TRBD2 as a possible D gene (6 bases). The CDR3 covers 15 residues. Trimming took off 4 bases at V and 0 bases at J, with 11 bases between the two ends. Germline-derived CDR1 and CDR2 are SEHNR and FQNEAQ (reference sequence). This CDR3 reads CASSYASGSTDTQYF. The CDR3 region has the DNA TGTGCCAGCAGCTACGCCAGCGGGAGCACAGATACGCAGTATTTT.

This clonotype was recorded a few times. The chain uses TRBV10-2 and TRBJ2-2, with a possible D match to TRBD2 (7 bases). Germline V gene data show CDR1 as WSHSY and CDR2 as SAAADI. The CDR3 has 15 residues. Trimming cost V 4 bases and J 3 bases, with 12 bases left between them. The DNA of the CDR3 is TGCGCCAGCAGTGTGGGCGGGGGCGACACCGGGGAGCTGTTTTTT. It is translated as CASSVGGGDTGELFF.

This clonotype was detected a few times. The chain combines TRBV4-1 with TRBJ2-1; D is perhaps TRBD1 or TRBD2 (6 bases each). The CDR3 loop spans 19 amino acids. The germline gives CDR1 MGHRA, CDR2 YSYEKL. Between the trimmed V and J ends, which lost 0 bases and 1 base, there was a span of 19 bases. CDR3 coding DNA: TGCGCCAGCAGCCAAGAAGAAGGGGGATGGAGGGAGTCCTACAATGAGCAGTTCTTC. Translating gives CASSQEEGGWRESYNEQFF.

There are a few counts of this clonotype. V and J are TRBV5-4 and TRBJ1-4; the D gene is possibly TRBD1 (6 bases). Trimming removed 7 bases at V and 8 bases at J, with 15 bases between. CDR3 length: 13 amino acids. The germline CDR1 and CDR2 sequences are SGHNT and YYREEE (reference sequence). The chain's CDR3 is CASGGQPGEKLFF. CDR3 DNA: TGTGCCAGCGGGGGGCAGCCGGGGGAAAAACTGTTTTTT.

V gene TRBV28 combines with J gene TRBJ2-1; the D is unclear. With 6 bases removed from V and 5 bases from J, the gap between germline ends came to 5 bases. This CDR3 has 11 residues. The germline gives CDR1 MDHEN, CDR2 SYDVKM. CDR3 bases: TGTGCCAGCAGCCAAAACAATGAGCAGTTCTTC. Protein sequence: CASSQNNEQFF.

In its sample, this clonotype was seen a few times. The genes are TRBV24-1 and TRBJ2-7; D could derive from TRBD1 or TRBD2 (6 bases each). The CDR3 totals 16 residues. Germline assignment: CDR1 KGHDR and CDR2 SFDVKD. The V end was cut by 4 bases, the J end by 6 bases, with 21 bases between. The CDR3 DNA reads TGTGCCACCAGTGACTCATCTAGGGGGGCTTTTGGCGAGCAGTACTTC. Protein product: CATSDSSRGAFGEQYF.

A word on this clonotype: One end of the junction varies from germline; a read error may be responsible. V usage is TRBV3-1 and J usage is TRBJ1-4, with TRBD1 as a possible D gene (5 bases). The germline gives CDR1 LGHDT, CDR2 YNNKEL (reference sequence). There are 16 residues in the CDR3. CDR3 nucleotides: TGTGCCAGCGGCCAAGAGATTAGGACTCCTCCGGAGGGGCTGTTTTTT. Its translation: CASGQEIRTPPEGLFF.

This clonotype has only a few counts. The V call is TRBV20-1, the J call TRBJ2-3; weak D call: TRBD1 (5 bases). The CDR3 loop spans 16 amino acids. Per the germline V gene, CDR1 is DFQATT and CDR2 is SNEGSKA (reference sequence). The V and J ends lost 0 bases and 0 bases respectively, with 13 bases between them. The CDR3 is CSARDRGTLSTDTQYF. The DNA for the CDR3 is TGCAGTGCTAGAGATAGGGGTACACTAAGCACAGATACGCAGTATTTT.

In this sample, this clonotype turned up a few times. This chain connects TRBV25-1 to TRBJ2-3; the D is unclear. CDR1 and CDR2 (germline): MGHDK, SYGVNS. The CDR3 is 13 residues long. The V end lost 3 bases, the J end lost 1 base, and 5 bases lay between the germline ends. The CDR3 spells CASSEVGTDTQYF. In DNA form, the CDR3 reads TGTGCCAGCAGTGAGGTGGGCACAGATACGCAGTATTTT. The complete variable domain, with remaining parts taken from reference TRBV25-1 and TRBJ2-3, reads EADIYQTPRYLVIGTGKKITLECSQTMGHDKMYWYQQDPGMELHLIHYSYGVNSTEKGDLSSESTVSRIRTEHFPLTLESARPSHTSQYLCASSEVGTDTQYFGPGTRLTVL.

Here the CDR3 reads CASSFTSGQNQETQYF. The CDR3 coding sequence is TGTGCCAGCAGCTTTACTTCGGGACAGAATCAAGAGACCCAGTACTTC. The rearrangement uses TRBV5-6 and TRBJ2-5; 7 nucleotides line up with TRBD1. Germline V gene sequence: CDR1 SGHDT, CDR2 YYEEEE. The V and J ends lost 2 bases and 2 bases, in that order; junction bases with no gene match: 9. CDR3 length equals 16 residues.

Ten or more counts support this clonotype. The chain couples TRBV19 to TRBJ2-2, with a weak D call TRBD2 (5 bases). The germline V gene encodes CDR1 LNHDA and CDR2 SQIVND (reference sequence). The CDR3 runs 14 residues. Deletions cut 0 bases from V and 7 bases from J, with 9 bases between. The chain's CDR3 is CASSIDPGSGELFF. For the CDR3, the DNA is TGTGCCAGTAGTATAGATCCGGGGAGCGGGGAGCTGTTTTTT.

This clonotype was seen a handful of times. V gene TRBV19 combines with J gene TRBJ1-1; D is unclear. This CDR3 has 13 amino acids. Germline V gene lookup returns CDR1 LNHDA and CDR2 SQIVND (reference sequence). Trimming took off 0 bases at V and 11 bases at J, with 13 bases between the two ends. The CDR3 DNA is TGTGCCAGTAGTATAGATCGTGCCTCCGCCGCTTTCTTT. It specifies CASSIDRASAAFF.

This sequence joins TRBV11-2 and TRBJ2-7; D might be TRBD1 (6 bases). The CDR3 is made up of 14 amino acids. Germline V CDR1 and CDR2: SGHAT, FQNNGV. Trimming stripped 3 bases from V and 4 bases from J, with 13 bases between. The CDR3 loop reads CASSFWETGYEQYF. In DNA, the CDR3 is TGTGCCAGCAGCTTTTGGGAAACAGGGTACGAGCAGTACTTC. Full variable domain (remainder filled in from reference TRBV11-2 and TRBJ2-7): EAGVAQSPRYKIIEKRQSVAFWCNPISGHATLYWYQQILGQGPKLLIQFQNNGVVDDSQLPKDRFSAERLKGVDSTLKIQPAKLEDSAVYLCASSFWETGYEQYFGPGTRLTVT.

This rearrangement joins TRBV2 to TRBJ2-3, with D uncertain. There are 11 residues in the CDR3. The germline V and J ends were trimmed by 5 bases and 11 bases, with 11 bases remaining between them. Germline V gives CDR1 SNHLY, CDR2 FYNNEI. The DNA for the CDR3 is TGTGCCAGCAGTCCGGACGGAGAGCAGTATTTT. Its protein product is CASSPDGEQYF. The full variable domain, rest sourced from reference TRBV2 and TRBJ2-3, is EPEVTQTPSHQVTQMGQEVILRCVPISNHLYFYWYRQILGQKVEFLVSFYNNEISEKSEIFDDQFSVERPDGSNFTLKIRSTKLEDSAMYFCASSPDGEQYFGPGTRLTVL.

This rearrangement joins TRBV20-1 to TRBJ1-3; 7 nucleotides line up with TRBD1. The CDR3 contains 14 residues. Germline trimming cut 6 bases from V and 0 bases from J; bases unmatched to any gene: 5. CDR1 and CDR2 from the germline V gene are DFQATT and SNEGSKA (reference sequence). This CDR3 reads CSARTGRSGNTIYF. In DNA form, the CDR3 reads TGCAGTGCGCGGACAGGACGCTCTGGAAACACCATATATTTT.

The chain joins TRBV2 to TRBJ2-5, with 11 positions matching TRBD1. V shed 4 bases and J 6 bases; nucleotides not matched to a gene: 4. The CDR3 length is 14 residues. Germline V CDR1 and CDR2: SNHLY, FYNNEI. CDR3 sequence reads: CASSVGQGAKTQYF. The CDR3 DNA follows: TGTGCCAGCAGTGTCGGACAGGGGGCTAAGACCCAGTACTTC.

This clonotype has a handful of counts. At one end the junction does not follow the germline gene, possibly because of a read error. V usage is TRBV7-7 and J usage is TRBJ2-3, with D possibly being TRBD1 or TRBD2 (5 bases each). The CDR3 consists of 13 residues. CDR1 is SSHAT and CDR2 is FNYEAQ in the germline V gene (reference sequence). For the CDR3, the DNA is TGTGCTAGCAGCTTACTGGGGGAAGATACGCAGTATTTT. It encodes CASSLLGEDTQYF.

This clonotype was seen only a few times. The chain couples TRBV19 to TRBJ1-5; the D gene is possibly TRBD1 (5 bases). The V and J ends lost 5 bases and 7 bases respectively, with 12 bases between them. Germline V gene lookup returns CDR1 LNHDA and CDR2 SQIVND (reference sequence). This CDR3 spans 13 amino acids. The CDR3 nucleotides read TGTGCCAGTAGTCGGGGGTTGGAACAGCCCCAGCATTTT. This gives the protein CASSRGLEQPQHF.

V and J are TRBV6-2 or TRBV6-3 and TRBJ2-1, with 10 bases that match TRBD2. Losses at the gene ends were 2 bases for V and 3 bases for J; bases not matched to a gene: 4. This CDR3 spans 16 amino acids. Germline V gene sequence: CDR1 MNHEY, CDR2 SVGEGT. The CDR3 DNA reads as TGTGCCAGCAGTTACCCCCTAGCGGGGGTCTACAATGAGCAGTTCTTC. Its translation is CASSYPLAGVYNEQFF.

The chain links TRBV6-6 to TRBJ1-6; D is possibly TRBD1 (5 bases). This CDR3 has 15 residues. Trimming took 5 bases from V and 13 from J, leaving 21 bases between them. Germline V gene data show CDR1 as MNHNY and CDR2 as SVGAGI (reference sequence). The CDR3 DNA reads TGTGCCAGCAGTACCCAGACAGCCCCACTGGGTCCCCTCCACTTT. Translated: CASSTQTAPLGPLHF.

This clonotype appeared a few times. The J gene is TRBJ2-2, the V gene TRBV24-1; 8 bases map to TRBD1. CDR3 length: 15 residues. Germline values: CDR1 KGHDR, CDR2 SFDVKD. V dropped 5 bases and J dropped 5; count of bases not matched to a gene: 6. The chain's CDR3 is CATSGTGLGTGELFF. The CDR3 DNA follows: TGTGCCACCAGTGGGACAGGGTTAGGGACCGGGGAGCTGTTTTTT.

This clonotype has just a few counts. The CDR3 DNA reads as TGTGCCAGCAGTTCCCCGGGACAGGGTAGCTATAATTCACCCCTCCACTTT. This gives the protein CASSSPGQGSYNSPLHF. The V and J genes are TRBV6-6 and TRBJ1-6, with 9 bases aligning to TRBD1. This CDR3 is 17 amino acids long. Looked up from germline, CDR1 is MNHNY and CDR2 is SVGAGI (reference sequence). V shed 4 bases, J shed 3 bases, and the junction held 7 bases outside the gene matches.

This chain connects TRBV27 to TRBJ2-1; 14 positions agree with TRBD2. The CDR3 has 16 amino acids. CDR1 is MNHEY and CDR2 is SMNVEV in the germline V gene (reference sequence). V lost 5 bases, J lost 9 bases, and 9 bases stayed unmatched. The DNA of the CDR3 is TGTGCCAGCAGTCCTCGACTAGCGGGGGGGCTTAGTGAGCAGTTCTTC. Translated, it gives CASSPRLAGGLSEQFF.